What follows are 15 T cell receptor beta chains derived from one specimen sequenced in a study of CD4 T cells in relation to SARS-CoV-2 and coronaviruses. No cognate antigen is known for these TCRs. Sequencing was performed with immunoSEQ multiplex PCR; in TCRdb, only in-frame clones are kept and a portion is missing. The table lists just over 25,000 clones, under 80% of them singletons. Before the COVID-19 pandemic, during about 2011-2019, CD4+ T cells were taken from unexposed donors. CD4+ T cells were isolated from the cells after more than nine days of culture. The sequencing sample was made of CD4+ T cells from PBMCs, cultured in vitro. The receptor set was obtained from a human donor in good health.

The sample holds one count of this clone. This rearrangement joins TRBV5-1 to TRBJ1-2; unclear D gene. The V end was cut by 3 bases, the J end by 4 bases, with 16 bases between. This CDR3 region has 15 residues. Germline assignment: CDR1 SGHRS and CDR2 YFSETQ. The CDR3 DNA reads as TGCGCCAGCAGCTCCGACGGCACCGGGAGCTATGGCTACACCTTC. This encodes CASSSDGTGSYGYTF.

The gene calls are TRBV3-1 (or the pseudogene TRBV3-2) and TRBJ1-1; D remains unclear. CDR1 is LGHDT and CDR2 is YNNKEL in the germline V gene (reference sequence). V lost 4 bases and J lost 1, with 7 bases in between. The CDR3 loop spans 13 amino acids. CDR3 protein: CASSPRPNTEAFF. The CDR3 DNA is TGTGCCAGCAGCCCCAGACCGAACACTGAAGCTTTCTTT.

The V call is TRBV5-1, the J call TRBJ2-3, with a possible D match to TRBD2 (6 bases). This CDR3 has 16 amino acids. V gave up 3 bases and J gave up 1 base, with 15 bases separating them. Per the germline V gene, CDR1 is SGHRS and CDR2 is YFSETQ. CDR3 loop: CASSSPPGGGTDTQYF. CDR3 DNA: TGCGCCAGCAGCTCGCCCCCCGGGGGAGGCACAGATACGCAGTATTTT.

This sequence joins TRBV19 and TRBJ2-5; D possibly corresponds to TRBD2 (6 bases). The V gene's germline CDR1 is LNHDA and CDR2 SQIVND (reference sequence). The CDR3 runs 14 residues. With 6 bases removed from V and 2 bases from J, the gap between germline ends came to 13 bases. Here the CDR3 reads CASSPGAGQETQYF. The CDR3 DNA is TGTGCCAGTAGCCCCGGGGCGGGGCAAGAGACCCAGTACTTC. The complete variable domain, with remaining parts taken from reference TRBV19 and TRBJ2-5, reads DGGITQSPKYLFRKEGQNVTLSCEQNLNHDAMYWYRQDPGQGLRLIYYSQIVNDFQKGDIAEGYSVSREKKESFPLTVTSAQKNPTAFYLCASSPGAGQETQYFGPGTRLLVL.

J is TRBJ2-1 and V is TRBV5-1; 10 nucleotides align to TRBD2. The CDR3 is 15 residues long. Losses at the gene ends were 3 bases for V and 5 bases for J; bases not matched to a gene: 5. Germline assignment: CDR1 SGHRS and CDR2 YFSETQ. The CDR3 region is CASSSLAGSDNEQFF. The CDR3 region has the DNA TGCGCCAGCAGCTCACTAGCGGGGAGCGACAATGAGCAGTTCTTC.

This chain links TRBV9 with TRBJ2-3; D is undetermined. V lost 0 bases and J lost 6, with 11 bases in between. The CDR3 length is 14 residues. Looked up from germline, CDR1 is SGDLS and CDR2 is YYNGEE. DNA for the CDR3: TGTGCCAGCAGCGTAGGGGCCCCCGGGGATACGCAGTATTTT. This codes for CASSVGAPGDTQYF.

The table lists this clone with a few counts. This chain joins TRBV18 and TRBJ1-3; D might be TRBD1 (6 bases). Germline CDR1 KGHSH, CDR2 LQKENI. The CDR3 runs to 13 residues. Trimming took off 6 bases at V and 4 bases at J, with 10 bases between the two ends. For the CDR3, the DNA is TGTGCCAGCTCGACAGGTTCGGGAAACACCATATATTTT. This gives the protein CASSTGSGNTIYF.

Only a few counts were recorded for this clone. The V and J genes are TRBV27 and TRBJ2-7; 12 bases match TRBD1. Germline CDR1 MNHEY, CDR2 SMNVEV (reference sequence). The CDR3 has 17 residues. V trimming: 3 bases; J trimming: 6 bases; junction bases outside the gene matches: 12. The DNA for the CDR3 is TGTGCCAGCAGTTTGTTAGCGGGACAGGGGGCGCTGGGCGAGCAGTACTTC. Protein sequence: CASSLLAGQGALGEQYF.

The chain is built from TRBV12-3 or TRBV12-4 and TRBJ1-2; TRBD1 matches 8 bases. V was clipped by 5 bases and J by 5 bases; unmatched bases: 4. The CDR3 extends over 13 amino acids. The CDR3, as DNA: TGTGCCAGCAGTCCGGACAGGGAGTATGGCTACACCTTC. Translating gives CASSPDREYGYTF.

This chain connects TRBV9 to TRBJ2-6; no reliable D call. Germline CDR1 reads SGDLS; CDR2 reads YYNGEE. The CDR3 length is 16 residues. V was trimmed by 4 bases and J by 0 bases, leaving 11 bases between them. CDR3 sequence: CASSLRHGSGANVLTF. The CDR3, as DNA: TGTGCCAGCAGCCTTAGACACGGCTCTGGGGCCAACGTCCTGACTTTC. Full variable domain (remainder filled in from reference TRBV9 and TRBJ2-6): DSGVTQTPKHLITATGQRVTLRCSPRSGDLSVYWYQQSLDQGLQFLIQYYNGEERAKGNILERFSAQQFPDLHSELNLSSLELGDSALYFCASSLRHGSGANVLTFGAGSRLTVL.

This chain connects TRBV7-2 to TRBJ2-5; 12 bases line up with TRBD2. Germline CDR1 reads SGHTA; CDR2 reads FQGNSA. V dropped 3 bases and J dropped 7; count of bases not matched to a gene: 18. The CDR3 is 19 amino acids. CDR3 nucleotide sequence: TGTGCCAGCAGCTTCTCAGGACTAGCGGGACTCATGGGCGCGGGGACCCAGTACTTC. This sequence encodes CASSFSGLAGLMGAGTQYF. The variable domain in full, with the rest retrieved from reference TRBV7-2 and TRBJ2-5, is GAGVSQSPSNKVTEKGKDVELRCDPISGHTALYWYRQSLGQGLEFLIYFQGNSAPDKSGLPSDRFSAERTGGSVSTLTIQRTQQEDSAVYLCASSFSGLAGLMGAGTQYFGPGTRLLVL.

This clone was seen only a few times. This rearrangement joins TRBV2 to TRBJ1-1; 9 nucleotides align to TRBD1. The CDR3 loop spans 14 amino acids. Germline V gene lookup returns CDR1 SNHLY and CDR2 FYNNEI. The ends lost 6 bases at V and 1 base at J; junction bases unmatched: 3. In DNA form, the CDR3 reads TGTGCCAGCAGCCTGGGACAGGGGAACACTGAAGCTTTCTTT. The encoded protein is CASSLGQGNTEAFF.

CDR3 sequence: CASSYRDRHYEQYF. CDR3 DNA: TGTGCCAGCAGTTACCGGGACAGACACTACGAGCAGTACTTC. The J gene is TRBJ2-7, the V gene TRBV6-5; TRBD1 matches 7 bases. The CDR3 length is 14 residues. In germline, CDR1 is MNHEY, CDR2 SVGAGI. V dropped 2 bases and J dropped 3; count of bases not matched to a gene: 4.

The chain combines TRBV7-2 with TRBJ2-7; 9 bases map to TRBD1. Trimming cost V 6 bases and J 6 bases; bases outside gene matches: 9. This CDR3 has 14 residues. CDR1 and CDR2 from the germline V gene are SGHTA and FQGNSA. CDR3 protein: CASRPGTGYREQYF. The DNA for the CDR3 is TGTGCCAGCAGACCCGGGACAGGGTATCGCGAGCAGTACTTC.

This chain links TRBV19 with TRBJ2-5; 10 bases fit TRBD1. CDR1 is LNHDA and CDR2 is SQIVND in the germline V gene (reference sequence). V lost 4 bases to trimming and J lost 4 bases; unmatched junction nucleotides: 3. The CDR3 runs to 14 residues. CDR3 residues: CASSTRTGGETQYF. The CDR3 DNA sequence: TGTGCCAGTAGTACCAGGACAGGGGGAGAGACCCAGTACTTC.